Here is one T cell receptor (beta chain) with its context. Its antigen is not known. Unique molecular identifiers tagged the TCR beta cDNA libraries. TCRdb reprocessed the PCR reads with MiXCR, giving one entry per CDR3 protein. The repertoire has 750,000 to 950,000 distinct CDR3 sequences, approximately 53% of them found once; the top ten carry roughly 4.4%. This CDR3 is 13 amino acids long. Trimming removed 3 bases from V and 4 bases from J; junction bases left unmatched: 1. Germline-derived CDR1 and CDR2 are SGHRS and YFSETQ. The sample comes from a study of post-analysis software for immune sequencing data. Study findings and constraints: Among five TRBV segments more frequent in patients than controls were TRBV5-6, TRBV5-1 and TRBV20-1. Normalized Chao1 diversity was significantly reduced in patients versus controls.

This chain joins TRBV5-1 and TRBJ1-5, with 7 bases fitting TRBD1. Sequencing was done on a sample of blood. The sequence came from a girl under 18 with multiple sclerosis. CDR3 protein: CASSSGQNQPQHF. CDR3 nucleotide sequence: TGCGCCAGCAGCTCGGGACAGAATCAGCCCCAGCATTTT.